This TCR beta chain was profiled in a study of vaccination and CD4 T cells after COVID-19 (dated 2022 in TCRdb). Context from the whole study: Six males and four females were included in the convalescent cohort, with two Hispanic individuals, seven Caucasians, two Asians and one multiracial person represented. Control cultures used a CEFX viral epitope pool as positive control, an HIV-1 Nef peptide pool as negative control, or no peptide. Post-vaccine blood samples were taken a median of about 72 days after the second vaccine dose, with a range of about 13 to 250 days. In fewer than 12 COVID-19 convalescent patients and 4 infection-naive healthy vaccine recipients, researchers compared the spike-specific CD4+ TCR repertoire from before mRNA vaccination with the repertoire from after. Overlapping spike peptide pools from SARS-CoV-2 and from the common cold coronaviruses HCoV-NL63, HCoV-OC43 and HCoV-229E were used as culture stimuli. Post-COVID blood samples from convalescent patients were collected a median of around 110 days after diagnosis, with a range of 35 to 161 days. Participants got two doses of the Pfizer-BioNTech BNT162b2 vaccine (n=8) or two doses of the Moderna mRNA-1273 vaccine (n=2).

Receptor amplification or capture employed PCR. DNA from cultured CD4+ T cells underwent TCR sequencing with the Oncomine TCR Beta short-read assay at the Johns Hopkins FTIC core. Genomic DNA was extracted from the cultured CD4+ T cells with the QIAamp micro DNA kit. Oncomine TCR Beta libraries from cultured CD4+ T cells were pooled with unique dual indexes and sequenced on an Illumina iSeq 100. In the source study's methods: Non-productive sequences were removed, and CDR3s not starting with C, not ending with F or W, or shorter than 7 amino acids were discarded. Antigen-specific clonotypes were identified using the MANAFEST web application through comparison of peptide-stimulated wells with reference and other culture wells. To be called positive, a clone needed an FDR below 0.05, an odds ratio above 5, and a productive frequency above 0.1% in at least two of three replicate wells. A clonotype was classed as cross-reactive if the clonotype showed significant expansion both in SARS-CoV-2 spike wells and in at least one common cold coronavirus spike condition. Using R version 3.6.1, CDR3 homology was evaluated through Levenshtein distances (stringdist) along with unrooted phylogenetic trees (ape). TCRdb took the public reads, trimmed them with fastp at Q25, ran MiXCR for clone calling and kept in-frame beta chains. Entries are consolidated by CDR3 protein sequence, retaining the most common genes and DNA. These V and J calls derive from TCRdb rather than the authors' analysis. Across this sample there are 11,000 or so distinct CDR3 sequences, with around a third seen only once. The ten biggest clones cover around a third of the sample.

This clonotype was detected only a few times. The antigen it recognizes is unknown. One base away there is no much larger clone; base qualities are not given. From the cysteine up to the phenylalanine, the CDR3 has a length of 15 residues. Just CDR3 DNA is preserved here, 45 bases in frame from base 1. V is clipped by 0 bases and J by 7 bases, and the sequence between their germline boundaries is 16 bases long. The germline V gene supplies CDR1 SGHNT and CDR2 YENEEA. The treatment or condition label of this sample denotes: approximately 9-day PBMC culture with coronavirus spike peptide pools or control peptides (ViraFEST assay). The ViraFEST assay was used in the study, in which antigen-specific T cells were expanded with peptide pools and expanded clonotypes were subsequently identified by TCR sequencing. The absence of prior SARS-CoV-2 infection in healthy vaccine recipients was confirmed by negative nucleocapsid antibody tests before and after vaccination. Each well held 1.5 million to 2.5 million PBMCs cultured with roughly 10 ug/ml peptide pools in IMDM containing approximately 4.8% human AB serum and around 10 IU/ml IL-2. Half of the culture medium was replaced with fresh IL-2-containing medium on days 3 and 7. After roughly 9 days of culture, CD4+ T cells were isolated by negative selection with the EasySep CD4+ T cell isolation kit. Ficoll-Paque Plus gradient centrifugation was used to isolate PBMCs from whole blood, and the isolated PBMCs were then either used fresh or cryopreserved at -140C. Culture conditions were generally each tested in triplicate wells.

Beyond this particular receptor, the publication reports: The median number of SARS-CoV-2-reactive clonotypes rose from 20 to 25 after infection to some 40 after vaccination, but the change was not significant. Of the vaccine-specific clones in convalescent patients, 304 of 307, or nearly all, reacted only to SARS-CoV-2 spike and did not cross-react with common cold coronaviruses. The number of convalescent patients in the study was relatively small, and the study did not examine early timepoints following natural infection. Among convalescent patients, a median about 86% of the SARS-CoV-2-reactive clones seen after vaccination appeared only after vaccination, which suggests priming specific to the vaccine.

The sequence derives from a human donor who received a COVID-19 vaccine. The receptor chain draws on TRBV11-3 and TRBJ2-7, with a weak D call of TRBD1 (6 bases match). The sequencing here drew on CD4+ T cells from blood, cultured in vitro, taken before SARS-CoV-2 vaccination. This receptor has the CDR3 CASSLEGAVVREQYF. The bases read TGTGCCAGCAGCTTAGAGGGGGCTGTCGTGAGGGAGCAGTACTTC.